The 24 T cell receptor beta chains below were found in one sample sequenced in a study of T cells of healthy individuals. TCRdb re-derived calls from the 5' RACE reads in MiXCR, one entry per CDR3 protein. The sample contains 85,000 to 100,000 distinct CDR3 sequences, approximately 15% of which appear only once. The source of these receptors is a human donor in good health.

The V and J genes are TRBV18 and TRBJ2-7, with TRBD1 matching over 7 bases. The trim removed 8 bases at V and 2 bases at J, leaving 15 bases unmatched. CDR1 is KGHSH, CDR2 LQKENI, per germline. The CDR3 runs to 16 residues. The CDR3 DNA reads TGTGCCAGCGCGCAAGCCCCGGGACAGCTCGCCTACGAGCAGTACTTC. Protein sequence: CASAQAPGQLAYEQYF.

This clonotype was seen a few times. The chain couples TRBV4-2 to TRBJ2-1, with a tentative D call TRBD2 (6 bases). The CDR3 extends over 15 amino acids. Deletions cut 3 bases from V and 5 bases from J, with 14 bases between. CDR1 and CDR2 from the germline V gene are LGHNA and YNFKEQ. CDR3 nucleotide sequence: TGTGCCAGCAGCCATCCCGGGACTCGAAACAATGAGCAGTTCTTC. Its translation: CASSHPGTRNNEQFF.

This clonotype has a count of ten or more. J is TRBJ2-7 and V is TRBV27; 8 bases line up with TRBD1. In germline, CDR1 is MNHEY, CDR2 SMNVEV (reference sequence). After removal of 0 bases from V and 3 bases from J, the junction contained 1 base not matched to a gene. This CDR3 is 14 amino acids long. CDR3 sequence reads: CASSLSTGDYEQYF. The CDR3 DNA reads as TGTGCCAGCAGTTTATCGACAGGGGACTACGAGCAGTACTTC.

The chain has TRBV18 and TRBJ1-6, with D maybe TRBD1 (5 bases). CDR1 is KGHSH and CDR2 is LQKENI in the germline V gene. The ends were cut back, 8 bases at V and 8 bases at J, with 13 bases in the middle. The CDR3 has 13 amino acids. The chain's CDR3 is CASLQDGDSPLHF. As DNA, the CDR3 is TGTGCCAGCCTACAGGACGGGGATTCACCCCTCCACTTT.

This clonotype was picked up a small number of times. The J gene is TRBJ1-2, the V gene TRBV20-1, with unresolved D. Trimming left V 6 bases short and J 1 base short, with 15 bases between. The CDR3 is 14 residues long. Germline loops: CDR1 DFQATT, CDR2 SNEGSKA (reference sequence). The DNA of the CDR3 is TGCAGTGCAAGCGAAGGGTTTATTAACTATGGCTACACCTTC. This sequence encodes CSASEGFINYGYTF.

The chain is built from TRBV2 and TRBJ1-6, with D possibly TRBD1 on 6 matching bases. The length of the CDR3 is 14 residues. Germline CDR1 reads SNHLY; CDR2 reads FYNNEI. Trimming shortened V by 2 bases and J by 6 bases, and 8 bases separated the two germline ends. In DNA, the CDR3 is TGTGCCAGCAGTGAAACAGGGCCTAATTCACCCCTCCACTTT. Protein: CASSETGPNSPLHF.

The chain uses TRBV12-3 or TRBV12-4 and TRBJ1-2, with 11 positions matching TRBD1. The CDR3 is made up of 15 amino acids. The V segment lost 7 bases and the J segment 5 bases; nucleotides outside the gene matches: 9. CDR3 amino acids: CASTSDRGRTYGYTF. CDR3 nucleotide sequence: TGTGCCAGCACCTCGGACAGGGGGCGGACTTATGGCTACACCTTC.

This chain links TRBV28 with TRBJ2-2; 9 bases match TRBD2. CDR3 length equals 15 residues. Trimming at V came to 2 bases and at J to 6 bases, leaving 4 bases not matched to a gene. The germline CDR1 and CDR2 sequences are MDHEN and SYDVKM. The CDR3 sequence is CASSLGLALAGELFF. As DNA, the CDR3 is TGTGCCAGCAGTTTAGGACTAGCGTTGGCCGGGGAGCTGTTTTTT.

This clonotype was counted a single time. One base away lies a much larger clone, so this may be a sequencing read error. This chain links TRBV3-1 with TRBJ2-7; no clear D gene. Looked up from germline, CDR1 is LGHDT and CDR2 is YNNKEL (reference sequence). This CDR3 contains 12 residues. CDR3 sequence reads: CVSSQVEYEQYF. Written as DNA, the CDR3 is TGTGTCAGCAGCCAAGTAGAGTACGAGCAGTACTTC.

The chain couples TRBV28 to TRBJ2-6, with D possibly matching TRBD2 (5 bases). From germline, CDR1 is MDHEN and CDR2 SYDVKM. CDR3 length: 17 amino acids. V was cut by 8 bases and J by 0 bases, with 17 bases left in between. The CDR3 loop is CASLGRARDSGANVLTF. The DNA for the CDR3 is TGTGCCAGCCTAGGGCGGGCGAGGGACTCTGGGGCCAACGTCCTGACTTTC.

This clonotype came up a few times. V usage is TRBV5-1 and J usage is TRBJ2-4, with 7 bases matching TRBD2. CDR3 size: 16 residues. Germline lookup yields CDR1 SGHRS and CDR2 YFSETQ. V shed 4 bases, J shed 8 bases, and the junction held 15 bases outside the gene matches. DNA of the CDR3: TGCGCCAGCAGCCCTGGGGGTCGGGGACTAAGGGACATTCAGTACTTC. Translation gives CASSPGGRGLRDIQYF.

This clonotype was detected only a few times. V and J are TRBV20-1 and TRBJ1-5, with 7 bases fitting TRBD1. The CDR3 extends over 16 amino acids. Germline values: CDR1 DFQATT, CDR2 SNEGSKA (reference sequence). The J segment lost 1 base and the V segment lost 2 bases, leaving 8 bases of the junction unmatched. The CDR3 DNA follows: TGCAGTGCTAGACGTCCTCTGACAGGGAGCAATCAGCCCCAGCATTTT. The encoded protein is CSARRPLTGSNQPQHF.

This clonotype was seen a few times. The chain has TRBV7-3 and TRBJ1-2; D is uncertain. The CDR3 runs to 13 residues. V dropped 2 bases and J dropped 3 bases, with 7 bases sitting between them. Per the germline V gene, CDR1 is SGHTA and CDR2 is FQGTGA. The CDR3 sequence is CASSLGSDYGYTF. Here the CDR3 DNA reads TGTGCCAGCAGCTTAGGTTCCGACTATGGCTACACCTTC. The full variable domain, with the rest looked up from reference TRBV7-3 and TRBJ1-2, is GAGVSQTPSNKVTEKGKYVELRCDPISGHTALYWYRQSLGQGPEFLIYFQGTGAADDSGLPNDRFFAVRPEGSVSTLKIQRTERGDSAVYLCASSLGSDYGYTFGSGTRLTVV.

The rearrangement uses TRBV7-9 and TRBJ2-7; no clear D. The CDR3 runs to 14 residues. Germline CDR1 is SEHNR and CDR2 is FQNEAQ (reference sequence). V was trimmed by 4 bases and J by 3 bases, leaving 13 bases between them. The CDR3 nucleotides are TGTGCCAGCAGCTCCTTCTCTTCGAGCTACGAGCAGTACTTC. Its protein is CASSSFSSSYEQYF.

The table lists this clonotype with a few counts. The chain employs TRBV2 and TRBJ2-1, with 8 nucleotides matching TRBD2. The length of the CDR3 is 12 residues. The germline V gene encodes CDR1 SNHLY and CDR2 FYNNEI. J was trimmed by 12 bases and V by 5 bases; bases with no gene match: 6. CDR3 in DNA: TGTGCCAGCAGTCCCGGGACTAGGATGCAGTTCTTC. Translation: CASSPGTRMQFF. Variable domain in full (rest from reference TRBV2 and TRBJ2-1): EPEVTQTPSHQVTQMGQEVILRCVPISNHLYFYWYRQILGQKVEFLVSFYNNEISEKSEIFDDQFSVERPDGSNFTLKIRSTKLEDSAMYFCASSPGTRMQFFGPGTRLTVL.

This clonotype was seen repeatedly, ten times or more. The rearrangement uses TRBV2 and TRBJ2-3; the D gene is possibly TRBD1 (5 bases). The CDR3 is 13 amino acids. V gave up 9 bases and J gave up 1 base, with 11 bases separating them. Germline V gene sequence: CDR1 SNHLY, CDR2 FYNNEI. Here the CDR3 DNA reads TGTGCCAGTGCAGGGATGGGCACAGATACGCAGTATTTT. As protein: CASAGMGTDTQYF. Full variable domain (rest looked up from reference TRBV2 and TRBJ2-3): EPEVTQTPSHQVTQMGQEVILRCVPISNHLYFYWYRQILGQKVEFLVSFYNNEISEKSEIFDDQFSVERPDGSNFTLKIRSTKLEDSAMYFCASAGMGTDTQYFGPGTRLTVL.

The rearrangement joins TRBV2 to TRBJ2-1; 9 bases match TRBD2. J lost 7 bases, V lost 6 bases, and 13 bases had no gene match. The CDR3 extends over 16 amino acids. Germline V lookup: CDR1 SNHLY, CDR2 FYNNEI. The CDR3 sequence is CASSLSVAGAGNEQFF. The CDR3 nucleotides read TGTGCCAGCAGCCTCAGCGTAGCGGGGGCGGGGAATGAGCAGTTCTTC. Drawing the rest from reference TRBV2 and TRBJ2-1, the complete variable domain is EPEVTQTPSHQVTQMGQEVILRCVPISNHLYFYWYRQILGQKVEFLVSFYNNEISEKSEIFDDQFSVERPDGSNFTLKIRSTKLEDSAMYFCASSLSVAGAGNEQFFGPGTRLTVL.

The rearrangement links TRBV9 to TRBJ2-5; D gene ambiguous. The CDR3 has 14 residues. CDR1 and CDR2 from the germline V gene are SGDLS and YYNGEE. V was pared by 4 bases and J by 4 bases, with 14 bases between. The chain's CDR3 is CASSPRSATETQYF. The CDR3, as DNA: TGTGCCAGCAGCCCAAGGTCTGCTACAGAGACCCAGTACTTC. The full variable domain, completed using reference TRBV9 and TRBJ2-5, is DSGVTQTPKHLITATGQRVTLRCSPRSGDLSVYWYQQSLDQGLQFLIQYYNGEERAKGNILERFSAQQFPDLHSELNLSSLELGDSALYFCASSPRSATETQYFGPGTRLLVL.

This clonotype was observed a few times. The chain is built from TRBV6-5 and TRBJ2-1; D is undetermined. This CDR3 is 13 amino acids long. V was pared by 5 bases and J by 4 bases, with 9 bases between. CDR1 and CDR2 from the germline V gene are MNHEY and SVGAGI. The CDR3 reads CASSPGDYNEQFF. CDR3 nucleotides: TGTGCCAGCAGTCCCGGTGATTACAATGAGCAGTTCTTC.

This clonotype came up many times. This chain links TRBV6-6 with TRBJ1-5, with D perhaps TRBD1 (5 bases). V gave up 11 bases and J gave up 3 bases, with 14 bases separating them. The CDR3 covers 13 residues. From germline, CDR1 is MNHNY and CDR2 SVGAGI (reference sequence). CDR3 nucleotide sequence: TGTGCCGGGGGGGACCGGGTCAATCAGCCCCAGCATTTT. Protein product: CAGGDRVNQPQHF.

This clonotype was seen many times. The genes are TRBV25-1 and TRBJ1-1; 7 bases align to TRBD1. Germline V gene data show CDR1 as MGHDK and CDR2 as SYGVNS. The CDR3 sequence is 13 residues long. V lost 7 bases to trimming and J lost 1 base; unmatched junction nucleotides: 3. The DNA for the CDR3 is TGTGCCAGCAAGGGACAGACGAACACTGAAGCTTTCTTT. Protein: CASKGQTNTEAFF.

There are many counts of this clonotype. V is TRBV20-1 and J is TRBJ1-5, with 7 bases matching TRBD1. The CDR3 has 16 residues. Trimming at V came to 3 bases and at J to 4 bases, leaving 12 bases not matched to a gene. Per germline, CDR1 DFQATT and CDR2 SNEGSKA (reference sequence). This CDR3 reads CSASKGAGEKNQPQHF. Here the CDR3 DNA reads TGCAGTGCTAGTAAGGGGGCAGGTGAAAAGAATCAGCCCCAGCATTTT.

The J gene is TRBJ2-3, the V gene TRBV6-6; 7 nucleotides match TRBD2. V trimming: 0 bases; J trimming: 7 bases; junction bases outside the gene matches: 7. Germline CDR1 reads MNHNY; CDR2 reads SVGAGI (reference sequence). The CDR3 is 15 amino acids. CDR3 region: CASSYSRGGGHTQYF. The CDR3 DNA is TGTGCCAGCAGTTACTCGAGGGGCGGGGGACATACGCAGTATTTT.

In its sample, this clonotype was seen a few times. CDR3 residues: CASSQVTGENTEAFF. CDR3 coding DNA: TGCGCCAGCAGCCAAGTTACAGGGGAGAACACTGAAGCTTTCTTT. The chain couples TRBV4-3 to TRBJ1-1, with 7 bases that match TRBD1. This CDR3 spans 15 amino acids. CDR1 and CDR2 (germline): LGHNA, YSLEER. The V gene end was trimmed by 1 base and the J gene end by 1 base; junction bases not matched to a gene: 3.